A selection of T cell receptor beta chains follows, all from one sample in a study of blood T cell repertoires in COVID-19. Clones were sequenced by immunoSEQ multiplex PCR, and TCRdb holds only the in-frame ones, with some missing. Seen here are 250,000 to 350,000 clones, roughly 84% observed once, and the top ten hold roughly 1.5%. The source material was peripheral blood. The receptors originated from a human donor with COVID-19, enrolled during active disease. The donor label of this sample is uncertain. Each CDR3 is given with its conserved first and last residue. D genes are given only for firm matches. For some rows the clone size is stated as once, few or many, or as a class when expanded; others skip it.

abundance | d_gene | j_gene | v_gene | CDR3aa | CDR3nt
- | TRBD2 | TRBJ2-1 | TRBV30 | CALAGGGNEQFF | TGTGCCCTAGCGGGAGGAGGGAATGAGCAGTTCTTC
- | - | TRBJ2-7 | TRBV6-5 | CASTSVYEQYF | TGTGCCAGCACGTCCGTCTACGAGCAGTACTTC
- | TRBD1 | TRBJ2-7 | TRBV27 | CASSSGTGGYEQYF | TGTGCCAGCAGTTCCGGGACAGGGGGGTACGAGCAGTACTTC
- | TRBD2 | TRBJ2-1 | TRBV19 | CASSISGLAGGDNEQFF | TGTGCCAGTAGTATATCGGGACTAGCGGGAGGCGACAATGAGCAGTTCTTC
once | TRBD1 | TRBJ1-1 | TRBV30 | CAWNPGQGFQAFF | TGTGCCTGGAATCCGGGACAGGGTTTTCAAGCTTTCTTT
once | TRBD2 | TRBJ2-3 | TRBV3-1/TRBV3-2 | CASSTPLGLTSCTDTQYF | TGTGCCAGCAGCACCCCTTTAGGTTTGACTAGCTGCACAGATACGCAGTATTTT
- | TRBD1 | TRBJ1-2 | TRBV14 | CASSVHRGWNYGYTF | TGTGCCAGCAGCGTCCACAGGGGATGGAACTATGGCTACACCTTC
- | - | TRBJ2-7 | TRBV3-1/TRBV3-2 | CASSQDRRSYEQYF | TGTGCCAGCAGCCAAGACAGGCGATCCTACGAGCAGTACTTC
- | TRBD2 | TRBJ2-7 | TRBV23-1 | CASSLFGAGNPYEQYF | TGCGCCAGCAGCCTATTTGGAGCGGGGAACCCCTACGAGCAGTACTTC
- | - | TRBJ2-3 | TRBV5-5 | CASSLRVLTDTQYF | TGTGCCAGCAGCCTCCGGGTTCTGACAGATACGCAGTATTTT
- | - | TRBJ2-6 | TRBV3-1/TRBV3-2 | CASSPRGSGLSGANVLTF | TGTGCCAGCAGCCCACGAGGTAGCGGACTCTCTGGGGCCAACGTCCTGACTTTC
- | TRBD1 | TRBJ2-3 | TRBV30 | CAMSSGGSADTQYF | TGTGCCATGAGCTCAGGGGGCAGCGCAGATACGCAGTATTTT
- | - | TRBJ2-3 | TRBV28 | CASRRDRSTDTQYF | TGTGCCAGCAGGCGGGACCGCAGCACAGATACGCAGTATTTT
- | - | TRBJ2-3 | TRBV30 | CAWSGGGSADTQYF | TGTGCCTGGAGTGGTGGGGGGTCGGCAGATACGCAGTATTTT
- | TRBD1 | TRBJ1-1 | TRBV12-5 | CASGWTGQGARLGTEAFF | TGTGCTAGTGGTTGGACGGGACAGGGGGCGCGGTTGGGCACTGAAGCTTTCTTT
- | TRBD1 | TRBJ1-2 | TRBV5-1 | CASSDPGQGNYGYTF | TGCGCCAGCAGCGATCCGGGACAGGGGAACTATGGCTACACCTTC
- | TRBD1 | TRBJ1-5 | TRBV14 | CASSTGGSNQPQHF | TGTGCCAGCAGCACAGGGGGTAGCAATCAGCCCCAGCATTTT
- | TRBD1 | TRBJ1-1 | TRBV6-6 | CAGRQGYGNTEAFF | TGTGCCGGACGACAGGGGTACGGGAACACTGAAGCTTTCTTT
once | TRBD1 | TRBJ2-1 | TRBV18 | CASSPGTGGSYNEQFF | TGTGCCAGCTCACCAGGGACAGGGGGCTCCTACAATGAGCAGTTCTTC
- | - | TRBJ2-7 | TRBV3-1/TRBV3-2 | CASSPISYEQYF | TGTGCCAGCAGCCCCATCTCCTACGAGCAGTACTTC
- | - | TRBJ1-2 | TRBV3-1/TRBV3-2 | CASSSMYRDYTF | TGTGCCAGCAGCTCGATGTACAGGGACTACACCTTC
- | - | TRBJ1-2 | TRBV4-1 | CASSQGELRGRNYGYTF | TGCGCCAGCAGCCAAGGGGAACTCCGGGGGAGAAACTATGGCTACACCTTC
- | TRBD1 | TRBJ2-7 | TRBV3-1/TRBV3-2 | CASSVPGQVYEQYF | TGTGCCAGCAGCGTACCGGGACAGGTCTACGAGCAGTACTTC
- | TRBD1 | TRBJ1-1 | TRBV5-1 | CASSSAGGVDTEAFF | TGCGCCAGCAGCTCTGCAGGGGGCGTCGACACTGAAGCTTTCTTT
- | - | TRBJ2-5 | TRBV6-5 | CASRGEETQYF | TGTGCCAGCAGAGGGGAAGAGACCCAGTACTTC
- | - | TRBJ2-1 | TRBV27 | CASTRRQEPTGGWNEQFF | TGTGCCAGCACTCGACGACAGGAGCCTACTGGGGGATGGAATGAGCAGTTCTTC
few | - | TRBJ1-1 | TRBV30 | CAWSVQVVTEAFF | TGTGCCTGGAGTGTGCAGGTAGTTACTGAAGCTTTCTTT
- | - | TRBJ2-1 | TRBV11-2 | CASSPPGVWNEQFF | TGTGCCAGCAGCCCCCCGGGGGTATGGAATGAGCAGTTCTTC
- | TRBD2 | TRBJ2-1 | TRBV9 | CASSVTEGAGGSYNEQFF | TGTGCCAGCAGCGTAACGGAAGGAGCGGGAGGTTCCTACAATGAGCAGTTCTTC
- | - | TRBJ2-3 | TRBV7-2 | CASSSGLRTDTQYF | TGTGCCAGCAGCTCCGGACTCCGCACAGATACGCAGTATTTT
- | TRBD1 | TRBJ1-1 | TRBV7-8 | CASSSGGNTEAFF | TGTGCCAGCAGCTCAGGGGGGAACACTGAAGCTTTCTTT
- | TRBD2 | TRBJ2-7 | TRBV4-1 | CASSRDGTSGSYEQYF | TGCGCCAGCAGCCGGGATGGGACTAGCGGGAGCTACGAGCAGTACTTC
- | - | TRBJ1-2 | TRBV5-1 | CASSLNLVQGGLGGYTF | TGCGCCAGCAGCTTGAACCTGGTACAAGGAGGATTAGGTGGCTACACCTTC
- | - | TRBJ1-1 | TRBV3-1/TRBV3-2 | CASSQRLSKQNTEAFF | TGTGCCAGCAGCCAGAGGCTGTCCAAGCAGAACACTGAAGCTTTCTTT
- | TRBD1 | TRBJ1-1 | TRBV18 | CASSPLYGGTGEEAEAFF | TGTGCCAGCTCACCACTATACGGGGGGACAGGGGAGGAGGCTGAAGCTTTCTTT
- | TRBD2 | TRBJ2-3 | TRBV7-9 | CASSNPGTSGRIDTQYF | TGTGCCAGCAGCAACCCGGGGACTAGCGGGAGGATAGATACGCAGTATTTT
few | - | TRBJ2-1 | TRBV5-4 | CASIGGYNEQFF | TGTGCCAGTATTGGAGGATACAATGAGCAGTTCTTC
- | - | TRBJ1-3 | TRBV9 | CASSVLPQGSGNTIYF | TGTGCCAGCAGCGTATTGCCCCAGGGCTCTGGAAACACCATATATTTT
- | TRBD1 | TRBJ1-1 | TRBV19 | CASSIQPRQGSLMAEAFF | TGTGCCAGTAGTATTCAACCCCGACAGGGGAGTTTGATGGCTGAAGCTTTCTTT
few | TRBD2 | TRBJ2-3 | TRBV7-3 | CASSRLAGSDTQYF | TGTGCCAGCAGCCGACTAGCGGGCAGCGATACGCAGTATTTT
once | TRBD2 | TRBJ2-3 | TRBV28 | CASRLADYSTDTQYF | TGTGCCAGCCGACTAGCCGACTATAGCACAGATACGCAGTATTTT
- | - | TRBJ1-3 | TRBV20-1 | CSASRTVGNTIYF | TGCAGTGCTAGTAGGACAGTTGGAAACACCATATATTTT
- | TRBD2 | TRBJ2-7 | TRBV30 | CAWRPTGTSTGQYF | TGTGCCTGGAGGCCCACCGGGACTAGTACTGGGCAGTACTTC
once | - | TRBJ2-7 | TRBV27 | CASSTPTGVGHEQYF | TGTGCCAGCAGTACGCCAACCGGGGTGGGCCACGAGCAGTACTTC
- | - | TRBJ1-1 | TRBV6-5 | CASSYSVNSEAFF | TGTGCCAGCAGTTACTCGGTTAACAGTGAAGCTTTCTTT
- | TRBD2 | TRBJ2-1 | TRBV5-5 | CASSVGTSGYNEQFF | TGTGCCAGCAGCGTCGGGACTAGCGGCTACAATGAGCAGTTCTTC
- | TRBD1 | TRBJ2-5 | TRBV24-1 | CATSDLTTGQETQYF | TGTGCCACCAGTGACCTAACGACAGGGCAAGAGACCCAGTACTTC
- | TRBD2 | TRBJ2-7 | TRBV7-2 | CASSTSLAGTYEQYF | TGTGCCAGCAGCACGTCACTAGCGGGAACCTACGAGCAGTACTTC
- | TRBD1 | TRBJ2-2 | TRBV18 | CASSPSQSGGTGELFF | TGTGCCAGCTCACCGTCGCAATCAGGGGGCACCGGGGAGCTGTTTTTT
- | TRBD2 | TRBJ2-7 | TRBV23-1 | CASSQYRPPGLAVYEQYF | TGCGCCAGCAGTCAATATAGGCCCCCGGGACTAGCCGTCTACGAGCAGTACTTC